These T cell receptor beta chains were read from a single sample in a study. TCRdb re-called the RT-PCR reads through MiXCR, storing one row per CDR3 protein. The sample shows more than 600,000 distinct CDR3 sequences, more than 13% of them seen only once. The sequencing sample was made of memory CD4+ T cells from blood. The source is a female donor in good health, serving as a healthy control. The CDR3 runs from the conserved cysteine through the conserved F or W. D genes are given only for firm matches. A clone size is listed for some rows: how often the clone was seen (once, few, many), or a class if it is expanded.

>TRBV28|.|TRBD1|TRBJ2-5
TGTGCCAGCAGGACAGGGGGCCCACAAGAGACCCAGTACTTC
CASRTGGPQETQYF
>TRBV12-3/TRBV12-4|few|TRBD1|TRBJ1-4
TGTGCCAGCAGTTGGACAGGGAACCCTCGGGAAAAACTGTTTTTT
CASSWTGNPREKLFF
>TRBV12-3/TRBV12-4|many|TRBD1|TRBJ2-3
TGTGCCAGCAGATCAAGTTCAGGGGGCTCCTTAAATACGCAGTATTTT
CASRSSSGGSLNTQYF
>TRBV20-1|.|TRBD2|TRBJ2-3
TGCAGTGTTTTCCGGGGATTGACTAGCGGGGTTACAGATACGCAGTATTTT
CSVFRGLTSGVTDTQYF
>TRBV5-1|.|TRBD2|TRBJ2-1
TGCGCCAGCAGCTTGGACGGACTAGCGGGGTACAATGAGCAGTTCTTC
CASSLDGLAGYNEQFF
>TRBV19|many|TRBD1|TRBJ1-1
TGTGCCAGTAGTAAGGGGGCGAGCACTGAAGCTTTCTTT
CASSKGASTEAFF
>TRBV7-8|few|TRBD1|TRBJ1-3
TGTGCCAGCAGCTGGGGACAGGCCGGCTCTGGAAACACCATATATTTT
CASSWGQAGSGNTIYF
>TRBV2|.|.|TRBJ2-7
TGTGCCAGCACTCCGTTCGAGCGCGACTCCTACGAGCAGTACTTC
CASTPFERDSYEQYF
>TRBV6-1|.|.|TRBJ2-7
TGTGCCAGCAGTGAAGAGGGACGGTCGGCCGAGCAGTACTTC
CASSEEGRSAEQYF
>TRBV7-3|.|.|TRBJ2-5
TGTGCCAGCAGCTTCGGCCCGCAAGAGACCCAGTACTTC
CASSFGPQETQYF
>TRBV4-3|many|TRBD2|TRBJ2-1
TGCGCCAGCAGCCAAGGGACTAGCGGGCTCTATGAGCAGTTCTTC
CASSQGTSGLYEQFF
>TRBV7-9|many|.|TRBJ1-1
TGTGCCAGCAGCCCTTGGGGGGGCACGAACACTGAAGCTTTCTTT
CASSPWGGTNTEAFF
>TRBV20-1|few|.|TRBJ2-7
TGCAGTGCCCTGAGCGGGTTTTCCTACGAGCAGTACTTC
CSALSGFSYEQYF
>TRBV20-1|.|.|TRBJ1-5
TGCAGTGCCCTAGGAGATACTAGCAATCAGCCCCAGCATTTT
CSALGDTSNQPQHF
>TRBV20-1|.|TRBD2|TRBJ2-5
TGCAGTGCCGGGTCCCTTAGCGGGCCCCAACAGACCCAGTACTTC
CSAGSLSGPQQTQYF
>TRBV5-1|.|.|TRBJ1-2
TGCGCCAGCAGCTTGGACCAGCGGGGCTACACCTTC
CASSLDQRGYTF
>TRBV10-3|few|.|TRBJ2-3
TGTGCCATCAGTGAGTCGGGGGTGTCTGGCACAGATACGCAGTATTTT
CAISESGVSGTDTQYF